Here is one T cell receptor (beta chain) with its context. In the original processing: Amplification of reference gene primers provided the estimated nucleated cell counts. Assay used: immunoSEQ multiplex PCR; TCRdb lists only in-frame clones, some missing. V and J calls and clone size are as listed in that table; D and trimming were resolved from the DNA. The sample yields 50,000 to 70,000 clones, about three quarters seen once. The sample is drawn from a study of blood T cell repertoires in COVID-19. Study-level information: Both acute and convalescent COVID-19 samples were obtained from the United States, Italy and Spain. The analysed material was cDNA or gDNA that came from T cells, B-cell-depleted T cells, or PBMCs.

Germline lookup yields CDR1 KGHSH and CDR2 LQKENI. The CDR3 runs to 14 residues. J was trimmed by 6 bases and V by 3 bases; bases with no gene match: 4. The chain joins TRBV18 to TRBJ2-2, with 7 bases matching TRBD1. This clonotype was obtained from a man between 45 and 60 years old with active or convalescent COVID-19. The specimen sequenced was peripheral blood. CDR3 in DNA: TGTGCCAGCTCACCGACAGGGACCTCCGGGGAGCTGTTTTTT. Amino acids: CASSPTGTSGELFF.